One T cell receptor (beta chain) is described in this entry. The data were taken from a study of blood T cell repertoires in COVID-19. The table came from immunoSEQ multiplex PCR; TCRdb's copy has only in-frame clones and leaves some out. The sample shows around 450,000 clones, roughly nine tenths of them seen only once. This CDR3 has 17 residues. From germline, CDR1 is MNHEY and CDR2 SMNVEV (reference sequence). V was clipped by 5 bases and J by 5 bases; unmatched bases: 9. This receptor was obtained from a woman aged 18 to 35 who had recovered from COVID-19. The sample was PBMCs or T cells enriched from blood (not recorded which). The chain links TRBV27 to TRBJ2-2; 12 bases align to TRBD1. CDR3 protein: CASSPTPGQGATGELFF. CDR3 coding DNA: TGTGCCAGCAGTCCTACCCCGGGACAGGGGGCAACCGGGGAGCTGTTTTTT.